These T cell receptor beta chains were read from a single sample in a study of vaccination effects on CD4 cells after COVID-19. Their antigens remain unidentified. This table comes from immunoSEQ multiplex PCR, and its TCRdb copy is limited to in-frame clones, with some not included. The sample lists tens of thousands of clones, 60% to 80% occurring once. Material: CD4+ T cells from PBMCs cultured without peptide, obtained before COVID-19 vaccination. These receptors were obtained from a human donor who received a COVID-19 vaccine. The CDR3 runs from the conserved cysteine through the conserved F or W. The order of the fields is J gene, CDR3 length, D gene, V gene, clone size, CDR3 DNA, CDR3 protein. A D gene is named only where the DNA matches it firmly. Expanded clones are given a class, and other clones once, few, many or no size at all.

j_gene: TRBJ1-2; len: 12; d_gene: .; v_gene: TRBV12-3/TRBV12-4; abundance: .; CDR3nt: TGTGCCAGCAGTCCAGACGATACTGGCTACACCTTC; CDR3aa: CASSPDDTGYTF
j_gene: TRBJ2-5; len: 12; d_gene: .; v_gene: TRBV19; abundance: .; CDR3nt: TGTGCCAGTAGTCGGGCAGAAGAGACCCAGTACTTC; CDR3aa: CASSRAEETQYF
j_gene: TRBJ1-1; len: 13; d_gene: .; v_gene: TRBV11-3; abundance: .; CDR3nt: TGTGCCAGCAGCCGGGGAGGTCACACTGAAGCTTTCTTT; CDR3aa: CASSRGGHTEAFF
j_gene: TRBJ2-3; len: 16; d_gene: TRBD2; v_gene: TRBV7-6; abundance: once; CDR3nt: TGTGCCAGCAGCTTAGCGGCTAGCGGGGGGTCAGATACGCAGTATTTT; CDR3aa: CASSLAASGGSDTQYF
j_gene: TRBJ2-1; len: 18; d_gene: TRBD2; v_gene: TRBV7-3; abundance: .; CDR3nt: TGTGCCAGCAGCTTATATTCCATAGGACTAGCGGGGAACAATGAGCAGTTCTTC; CDR3aa: CASSLYSIGLAGNNEQFF
j_gene: TRBJ2-5; len: 15; d_gene: TRBD1; v_gene: TRBV5-1; abundance: .; CDR3nt: TGCGCCAGCAGCACGGGACAGGGGCTCCAAGAGACCCAGTACTTC; CDR3aa: CASSTGQGLQETQYF
j_gene: TRBJ1-2; len: 11; d_gene: .; v_gene: TRBV2; abundance: few; CDR3nt: TGTGCCAGCAGTGACAGGGGAAGCTACACCTTC; CDR3aa: CASSDRGSYTF
j_gene: TRBJ2-1; len: 15; d_gene: .; v_gene: TRBV5-1; abundance: .; CDR3nt: TGCGCCAGCAGCTTGGGACGGGGGAATAACCATGAGCAGTTCTTC; CDR3aa: CASSLGRGNNHEQFF
j_gene: TRBJ2-2; len: 17; d_gene: TRBD1; v_gene: TRBV9; abundance: .; CDR3nt: TGTGCCAGCAGTTATTTATCGGGACAGGGTTTGGCCGGGGAGCTGTTTTTT; CDR3aa: CASSYLSGQGLAGELFF
j_gene: TRBJ2-2; len: 16; d_gene: .; v_gene: TRBV18; abundance: .; CDR3nt: TGTGCCAGCTCACCTATCGGGGCGACGAACACCGGGGAGCTGTTTTTT; CDR3aa: CASSPIGATNTGELFF
j_gene: TRBJ1-3; len: 14; d_gene: .; v_gene: TRBV28; abundance: large; CDR3nt: TGTGCCAGCAGTCCGTGGCGGGGGTTAGACACCATATATTTT; CDR3aa: CASSPWRGLDTIYF
j_gene: TRBJ1-5; len: 17; d_gene: TRBD1; v_gene: TRBV5-1; abundance: .; CDR3nt: TGCGCCAGCAGCTTGGGGACAGGGGCAATGGACAATCAGCCCCAGCATTTT; CDR3aa: CASSLGTGAMDNQPQHF
j_gene: TRBJ2-5; len: 14; d_gene: .; v_gene: TRBV5-1; abundance: once; CDR3nt: TGCGCCAGCAGCTTTGACATACAAGTTGAGACCCAGTACTTC; CDR3aa: CASSFDIQVETQYF
j_gene: TRBJ1-4; len: 15; d_gene: .; v_gene: TRBV11-2; abundance: few; CDR3nt: TGTGCCAGCACCCCAGAGGGGGGGGCGAACGAAAAACTGTTTTTT; CDR3aa: CASTPEGGANEKLFF
j_gene: TRBJ2-3; len: 16; d_gene: TRBD2; v_gene: TRBV4-1; abundance: .; CDR3nt: TGCGCCAGCAGCCGCGCCCAGCGGGGGGGCGCTGATACGCAGTATTTT; CDR3aa: CASSRAQRGGADTQYF
j_gene: TRBJ2-3; len: 15; d_gene: TRBD1; v_gene: TRBV5-8; abundance: once; CDR3nt: TGTGCCAGCAGCTCGTTGGGACAGAGCACAGATACGCAGTATTTT; CDR3aa: CASSSLGQSTDTQYF
j_gene: TRBJ2-6; len: 16; d_gene: .; v_gene: TRBV19; abundance: .; CDR3nt: TGTGCCAGTAGTATCCTCAGGGGATCTGGGGCCAACGTCCTGACTTTC; CDR3aa: CASSILRGSGANVLTF
j_gene: TRBJ2-3; len: 15; d_gene: TRBD2; v_gene: TRBV19; abundance: .; CDR3nt: TGTGCCAGTAGTTCCGTAGCGGGGGTCACAGATACGCAGTATTTT; CDR3aa: CASSSVAGVTDTQYF
j_gene: TRBJ1-1; len: 16; d_gene: .; v_gene: TRBV18; abundance: once; CDR3nt: TGTGCCAGCTCAGCTGGGGGGCGGTCCTCAGGATCTGAAGCTTTCTTT; CDR3aa: CASSAGGRSSGSEAFF
j_gene: TRBJ2-2; len: 14; d_gene: .; v_gene: TRBV7-8; abundance: .; CDR3nt: TGTGCCAGCAGCTTAGTACAGAACACCGGGGAGCTGTTTTTT; CDR3aa: CASSLVQNTGELFF
j_gene: TRBJ2-3; len: 14; d_gene: .; v_gene: TRBV6-4; abundance: .; CDR3nt: TGTGCCAGCAGTGTTGGACATAGCACAGATACGCAGTATTTT; CDR3aa: CASSVGHSTDTQYF
j_gene: TRBJ2-5; len: 14; d_gene: TRBD2; v_gene: TRBV5-1; abundance: .; CDR3nt: TGCGCCAGCAGAACTAGCGGAATCCAAGAGACCCAGTACTTC; CDR3aa: CASRTSGIQETQYF
j_gene: TRBJ2-1; len: 13; d_gene: .; v_gene: TRBV19; abundance: .; CDR3nt: TGTGCCAGTACGAGGGGGGTCTACAATGAGCAGTTCTTC; CDR3aa: CASTRGVYNEQFF
j_gene: TRBJ1-3; len: 17; d_gene: TRBD1; v_gene: TRBV6-1; abundance: .; CDR3nt: TGTGCCAGCAGTGCTATCCCGGGACAGGGATCTGGAAACACCATATATTTT; CDR3aa: CASSAIPGQGSGNTIYF
j_gene: TRBJ2-2; len: 15; d_gene: .; v_gene: TRBV28; abundance: .; CDR3nt: TGTGCCAGCAGTATTAGGACGGGCGACACCGGGGAGCTGTTTTTT; CDR3aa: CASSIRTGDTGELFF
j_gene: TRBJ2-5; len: 15; d_gene: TRBD1; v_gene: TRBV3-1/TRBV3-2; abundance: once; CDR3nt: TGTGCCAGCAGCCAACAGGGGGCAGGATGGGAGACCCAGTACTTC; CDR3aa: CASSQQGAGWETQYF